The clone carrying this T cell receptor beta chain was seen a handful of times. This entry belongs to a study of T-cell reconstitution after alpha-beta-depleted transplantation in children. Unique molecular identifiers were built into the TCRbeta library. TCRdb reprocessed the PCR reads via MiXCR and lists one record per CDR3 protein. The table records some 500,000 distinct CDR3 sequences, roughly 18% of them present only once. The CDR3 totals 18 residues. Per germline, CDR1 LGHDT and CDR2 YNNKEL (reference sequence). The junction had 19 bases not matched to a gene; V was cut back by 6 bases and J by 4 bases.

The genes are TRBV3-1 and TRBJ1-1, with 8 bases fitting TRBD1. The sample in question was PBMCs from the stem cell graft donor, obtained from the stem cell graft. The source of this sequence is a human donor who donated a stem cell graft to a child with acute lymphoblastic leukemia. DNA for the CDR3: TGTGCCAGCAGTCTCGACCCAGGGCCCTGGACAGGGACCACTGAAGCTTTCTTT. Its translation is CASSLDPGPWTGTTEAFF.